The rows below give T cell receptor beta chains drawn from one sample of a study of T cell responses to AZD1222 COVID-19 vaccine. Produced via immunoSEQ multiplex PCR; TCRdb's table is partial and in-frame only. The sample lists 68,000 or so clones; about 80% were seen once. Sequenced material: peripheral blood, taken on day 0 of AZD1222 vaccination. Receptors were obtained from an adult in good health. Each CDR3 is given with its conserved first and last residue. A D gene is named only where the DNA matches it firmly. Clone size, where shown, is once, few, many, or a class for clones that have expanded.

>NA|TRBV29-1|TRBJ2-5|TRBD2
CSVDLAGGQETQYF
TGCAGCGTTGATCTAGCGGGGGGGCAAGAGACCCAGTACTTC
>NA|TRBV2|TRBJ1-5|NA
CASSEGRTSNQPQHF
TGTGCCAGCAGTGAGGGGAGAACTAGCAATCAGCCCCAGCATTTT
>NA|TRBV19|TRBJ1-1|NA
CASSIGQVNTEAFF
TGTGCCAGTAGTATAGGGCAGGTGAACACTGAAGCTTTCTTT
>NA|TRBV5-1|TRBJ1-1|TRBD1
CASSPTGFQNTEAFF
TGCGCCAGCAGCCCGACAGGGTTTCAGAACACTGAAGCTTTCTTT
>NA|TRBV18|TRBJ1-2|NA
CATQASATYGYTF
TGTGCCACACAGGCTTCTGCAACCTATGGCTACACCTTC
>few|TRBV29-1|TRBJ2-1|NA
CSVELGGSVYNEQFF
TGCAGCGTTGAACTGGGGGGCTCGGTCTACAATGAGCAGTTCTTC
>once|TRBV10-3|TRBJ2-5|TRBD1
CATKQGAGTETQYF
TGTGCCACGAAACAGGGGGCGGGTACGGAGACCCAGTACTTC
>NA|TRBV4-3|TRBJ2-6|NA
CASSQDHPRGAHSGANVLTF
TGCGCCAGCAGCCAAGATCACCCGCGGGGCGCACACTCTGGGGCCAACGTCCTGACTTTC
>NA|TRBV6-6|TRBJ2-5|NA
CASSYGETQYF
TGTGCCAGCAGTTATGGGGAGACCCAGTACTTC
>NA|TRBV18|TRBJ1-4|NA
CASSRRAMSTNEKLFF
TGTGCCAGCTCACGCAGGGCCATGTCAACTAATGAAAAACTGTTTTTT
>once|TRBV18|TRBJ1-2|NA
CASSPDRLSNYGYTF
TGTGCCAGCTCACCAGACAGGCTATCTAACTATGGCTACACCTTC
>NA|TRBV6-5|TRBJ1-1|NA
CASTIRPWGTEAFF
TGTGCCAGCACCATCCGTCCCTGGGGGACTGAAGCTTTCTTT
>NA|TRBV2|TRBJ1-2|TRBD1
CASQPRQGRFNGYTF
TGTGCCAGCCAGCCACGACAGGGGAGGTTCAATGGCTACACCTTC
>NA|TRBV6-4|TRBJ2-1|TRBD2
CASSDVSGGPSNEQFF
TGTGCCAGCAGTGATGTATCGGGGGGGCCTTCGAATGAGCAGTTCTTC
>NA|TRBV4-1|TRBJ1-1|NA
CASSQGDTEAFF
TGCGCCAGCAGCCAAGGCGACACTGAAGCTTTCTTT
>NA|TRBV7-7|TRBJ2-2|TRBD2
CASSLGRGSAGELFF
TGTGCTAGCAGCTTAGGGAGGGGAAGCGCCGGGGAGCTGTTTTTT
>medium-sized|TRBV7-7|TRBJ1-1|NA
CASSLVPMNTEAFF
TGTGCTAGCAGCTTAGTACCAATGAACACTGAAGCTTTCTTT
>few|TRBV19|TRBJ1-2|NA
CASSIGTGNYGYTF
TGTGCCAGTAGTATAGGGACGGGAAACTATGGCTACACCTTC
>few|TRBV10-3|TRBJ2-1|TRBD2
CAISLFSGEAYNEQFF
TGTGCCATCAGTCTCTTTAGCGGGGAGGCATACAATGAGCAGTTCTTC
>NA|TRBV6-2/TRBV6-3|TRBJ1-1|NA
CASSYTSGTEAFF
TGTGCCAGCAGTTACACCTCTGGCACTGAAGCTTTCTTT
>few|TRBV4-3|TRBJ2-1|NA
CASSQDVWRGPNNEQFF
TGCGCCAGCAGCCAAGATGTTTGGCGGGGACCAAACAATGAGCAGTTCTTC
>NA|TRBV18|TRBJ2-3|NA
CASSPTIGGVADTQYF
TGTGCCAGCTCACCTACTATCGGCGGGGTCGCAGATACGCAGTATTTT
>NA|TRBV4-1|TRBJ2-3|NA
CASSTRSTDTKTDTQYF
TGCGCCAGCAGCACGCGGTCAACCGACACTAAGACGGATACGCAGTATTTT
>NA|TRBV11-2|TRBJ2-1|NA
CASSSVGRGTDEQFF
TGTGCCAGCAGCTCCGTGGGCAGGGGTACTGATGAGCAGTTCTTC
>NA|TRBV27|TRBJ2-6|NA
CASSPLGTGANVLTF
TGTGCCAGCAGCCCCCTTGGGACTGGGGCCAACGTCCTGACTTTC
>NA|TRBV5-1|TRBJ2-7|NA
CASSWGDSYEQYF
TGCGCCAGCAGCTGGGGGGACAGCTACGAGCAGTACTTC
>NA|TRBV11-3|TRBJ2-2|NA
CASSLFGTGELFF
TGTGCCAGCAGCTTATTCGGTACCGGGGAGCTGTTTTTT
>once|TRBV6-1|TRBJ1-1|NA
CASSEMGDSFF
TGTGCCAGCAGTGAAATGGGGGACTCATTCTTT
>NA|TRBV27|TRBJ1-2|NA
CASRPMHMGTYGYTF
TGTGCCAGCAGGCCAATGCATATGGGGACTTATGGCTACACCTTC
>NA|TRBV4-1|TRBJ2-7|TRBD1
CASSQDGNPRGFNEQYF
TGCGCCAGCAGCCAAGACGGGAACCCCAGGGGGTTCAACGAGCAGTACTTC
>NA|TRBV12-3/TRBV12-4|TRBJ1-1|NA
CASSYREGAEAFF
TGTGCCAGCAGTTACAGGGAGGGAGCTGAAGCTTTCTTT
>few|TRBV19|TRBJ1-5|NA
CASSIFSGVGQPQHF
TGTGCCAGTAGTATCTTCTCGGGGGTCGGTCAGCCCCAGCATTTT
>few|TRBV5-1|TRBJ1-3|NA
CASSPSSGNTIYF
TGCGCCAGCAGCCCATCGTCTGGAAACACCATATATTTT
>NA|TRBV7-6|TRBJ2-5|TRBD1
CASRPTWGTGDVMETQYF
TGTGCCAGCAGGCCGACGTGGGGGACAGGGGACGTTATGGAGACCCAGTACTTC
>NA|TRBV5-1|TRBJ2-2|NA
CASNRDTTTGELFF
TGCGCCAGCAACCGGGACACCACTACCGGGGAGCTGTTTTTT
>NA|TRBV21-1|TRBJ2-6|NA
CASSKERTGVPGANVLTF
TGTGCCAGCAGCAAAGAAAGGACAGGGGTTCCTGGGGCCAACGTCCTGACTTTC
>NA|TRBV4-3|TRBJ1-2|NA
CASSRSGSYGYTF
TGCGCCAGCAGCCGGTCAGGGAGCTATGGCTACACCTTC
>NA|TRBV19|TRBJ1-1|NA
CASSRAIWENTEAFF
TGTGCCAGTAGTAGGGCCATTTGGGAGAACACTGAAGCTTTCTTT
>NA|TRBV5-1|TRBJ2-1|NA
CASSSDQAEEQFF
TGCGCCAGCAGCTCGGACCAGGCGGAGGAGCAGTTCTTC
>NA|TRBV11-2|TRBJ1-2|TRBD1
CASSLAPGTDRIGYTF
TGTGCCAGCAGCTTAGCCCCCGGGACAGACCGAATTGGCTACACCTTC
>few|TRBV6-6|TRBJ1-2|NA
CASRKKTGVVVYGYTF
TGTGCCAGCAGAAAAAAAACAGGAGTGGTCGTCTATGGCTACACCTTC
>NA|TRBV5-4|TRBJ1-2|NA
CASSPDRQALYGYTF
TGTGCCAGCAGCCCGGACAGACAGGCTCTCTATGGCTACACCTTC
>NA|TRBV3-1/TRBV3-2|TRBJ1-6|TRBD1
CASSPQGGNNSPLHF
TGTGCCAGCAGCCCCCAGGGGGGTAATAATTCACCCCTCCACTTT
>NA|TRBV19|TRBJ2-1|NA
CASSQTGNEQFF
TGTGCCAGTAGCCAGACCGGGAATGAGCAGTTCTTC
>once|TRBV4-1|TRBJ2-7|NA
CASSQEGWVDSSYEQYF
TGCGCCAGCAGCCAAGAAGGGTGGGTCGACAGCTCCTACGAGCAGTACTTC
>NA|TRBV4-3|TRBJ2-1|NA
CASSSPGRAGYEQFF
TGCGCCAGCAGTTCACCGGGCCGAGCGGGCTATGAGCAGTTCTTC
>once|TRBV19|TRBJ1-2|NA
CASRWGNYGYTF
TGTGCCAGTAGGTGGGGGAACTATGGCTACACCTTC
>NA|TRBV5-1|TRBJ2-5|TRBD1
CASSPRTGGETQYF
TGCGCCAGCAGCCCACGGACAGGGGGAGAGACCCAGTACTTC
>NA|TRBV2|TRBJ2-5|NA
CARRIFTGFKETQYF
TGTGCCAGACGAATCTTTACGGGATTCAAAGAGACCCAGTACTTC
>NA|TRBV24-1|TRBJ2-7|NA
CATSGGGGGVHEQYF
TGTGCCACCAGTGGGGGCGGCGGAGGCGTGCACGAGCAGTACTTC
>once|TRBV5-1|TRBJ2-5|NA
CASSPKDSQATQYF
TGCGCCAGCAGCCCTAAAGATTCCCAGGCGACCCAGTACTTC
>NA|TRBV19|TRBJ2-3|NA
CASSTAGSTDTQYF
TGTGCCAGTAGTACCGCAGGTTCCACAGATACGCAGTATTTT
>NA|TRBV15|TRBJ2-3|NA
CATSRVREVDTQYF
TGTGCCACCAGCAGAGTGAGGGAAGTTGATACGCAGTATTTT
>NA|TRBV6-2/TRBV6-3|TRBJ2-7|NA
CASSYKADPYYEQYF
TGTGCCAGCAGTTACAAGGCAGACCCTTACTACGAGCAGTACTTC
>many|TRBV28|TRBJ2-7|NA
CASSPGAYEQYF
TGTGCCAGCAGTCCAGGGGCCTACGAGCAGTACTTC
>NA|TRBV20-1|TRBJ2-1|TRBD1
CSASDRGSYNEQFF
TGCAGTGCTAGTGACAGGGGCTCCTACAATGAGCAGTTCTTC
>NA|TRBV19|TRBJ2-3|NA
CASSGRTALLNTQYF
TGTGCCAGTAGTGGCCGGACAGCACTCCTTAATACGCAGTATTTT
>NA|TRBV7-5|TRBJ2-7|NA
CARSLGETGGYYTLSSYEQYF
TGTGCCAGAAGCCTGGGGGAGACAGGGGGATACTATACCCTTAGCTCCTACGAGCAGTACTTC
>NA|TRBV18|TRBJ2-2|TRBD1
CASSPQGADTGELFF
TGTGCCAGCTCACCTCAGGGGGCGGACACCGGGGAGCTGTTTTTT
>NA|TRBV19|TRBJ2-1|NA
CATSPGGFEQFF
TGTGCCACCTCACCCGGGGGATTTGAGCAGTTCTTC